This T cell receptor (beta chain) was recorded in a study of blood T cell repertoires in COVID-19. In the study overall: The study drew acute and convalescent COVID-19 samples from the United States, Italy and Spain. In each case, the material was cDNA or gDNA derived from T cells, B-cell-depleted T cells, or PBMCs.

The repertoire was sequenced with immunoSEQ multiplex PCR; TCRdb's copy has only in-frame clones and lacks some. Of hundreds of thousands of clones in the sample, about 85% were seen once. The V gene lost 5 bases and the J gene lost 8 bases, with 15 bases spanning the gap. The CDR3 consists of 14 residues. The V gene's germline CDR1 is LNHDA and CDR2 SQIVND (reference sequence). Everyone who took part was roughly 18 to 100 years old, and they came from 20 to 25 US areas. Clinical history reported by participants formed the basis on which cohorts were assigned. The material sequenced was PBMCs or T cells enriched from blood (not recorded which). This rearrangement joins TRBV19 to TRBJ1-4, with D maybe TRBD1 (6 bases). The clonotype comes from a young woman who had been exposed to COVID-19. In nucleotides, the CDR3 is TGTGCCAGTAGTTTAGGGGGGCAAGGCGAAAAACTGTTTTTT. The encoded protein is CASSLGGQGEKLFF. Combining the CDR3 with reference TRBV19 and TRBJ1-4 gives the whole variable domain DGGITQSPKYLFRKEGQNVTLSCEQNLNHDAMYWYRQDPGQGLRLIYYSQIVNDFQKGDIAEGYSVSREKKESFPLTVTSAQKNPTAFYLCASSLGGQGEKLFFGSGTQLSVL.